These T cell receptor beta chains were read from a single sample in a study of molecular identifiers for immune sequencing clone quantification. TCRdb re-analysed the PCR reads in MiXCR, keeping a single row per CDR3 protein. Among more than 95,000 distinct CDR3 sequences listed, approximately 25% were seen once. The sequencing sample was made of naive CD8+ T cells from blood, with Jurkat cell RNA spiked in. The receptor set was obtained from a human donor in good health. Some libraries in this study had Jurkat cell RNA spiked in. Each CDR3 is given with its conserved first and last residue. Each record gives: D gene, V gene, J gene, clone size, CDR3 DNA, CDR3 protein. D genes are given only for firm matches. Only part of the rows carry a size: once, few, many, or a class if the clone is expanded.

NA	TRBV14	TRBJ2-2	NA	TGTGCCAGCAGCCCATGGGGGAACACCGGGGAGCTGTTTTTT	CASSPWGNTGELFF
TRBD2	TRBV25-1	TRBJ2-7	NA	TGTGCCAGCAGTGAAGGGGGGACTAGCGCCGCGCAGTACTTC	CASSEGGTSAAQYF
NA	TRBV7-9	TRBJ1-3	many	TGTGCCAGCAGCTTATATGATACCTACACCATATATTTT	CASSLYDTYTIYF
NA	TRBV6-5	TRBJ2-7	NA	TGTGCCAGCAGTTCGCTAATTAACCCCTACGAGCAGTACTTC	CASSSLINPYEQYF
TRBD1	TRBV7-8	TRBJ1-5	many	TGTGCCAGCAGCTTACAGGGGGCGAGCAATCAGCCCCAGCATTTT	CASSLQGASNQPQHF
NA	TRBV7-9	TRBJ2-5	many	TGTGCCAGCAGCCCGACCCTTAGCGGAGGGCAAGAGACCCAGTACTTC	CASSPTLSGGQETQYF
NA	TRBV20-1	TRBJ2-7	many	TGCAGTGCTCGAGAGTTCGACTTACGCTACGAGCAGTACTTC	CSAREFDLRYEQYF
NA	TRBV29-1	TRBJ2-7	many	TGCAGCGTTGAAGATCTTAACAGCTCCGACGAGCAGTACTTC	CSVEDLNSSDEQYF
NA	TRBV12-3/TRBV12-4	TRBJ2-5	many	TGTGCCAGCAGTTTAGCAGGGGACCAAGAGACCCAGTACTTC	CASSLAGDQETQYF
NA	TRBV3-1	TRBJ1-6	few	TGTGCCAGCAGCCAAACCTGGACAGACGCTAATTCACCCCTCCACTTT	CASSQTWTDANSPLHF
TRBD2	TRBV4-2	TRBJ2-7	NA	TGTGCCAGCAGCCAAGATGGGAGCGGGAACCCCTACGAGCAGTACTTC	CASSQDGSGNPYEQYF
TRBD2	TRBV29-1	TRBJ2-1	many	TGCAGCGTTGAAGGACTAGCGGGAGATAGAAATGAGCAGTTCTTC	CSVEGLAGDRNEQFF
NA	TRBV12-3/TRBV12-4	TRBJ2-7	many	TGTGCCAGCAGTTTTGCCCCCTACGAGCAGTACTTC	CASSFAPYEQYF
NA	TRBV27	TRBJ1-4	few	TGTGCCAGCAGTTCAGGAGGGGGGGCCCTTAATGAAAAACTGTTTTTT	CASSSGGGALNEKLFF
NA	TRBV19	TRBJ2-4	many	TGTGCCAGTAGTATAAAACCGCCGGGACCCCAGAACATTCAGTACTTC	CASSIKPPGPQNIQYF
NA	TRBV7-9	TRBJ2-5	many	TGTGCCAGCAGCTCCGCTTTGGGCGGGATGGTGTCAGAGACCCAGTACTTC	CASSSALGGMVSETQYF
NA	TRBV3-1	TRBJ2-7	NA	TGTGCCAGCAGCCAAGAAAGCGAGCAGTACTTC	CASSQESEQYF
NA	TRBV20-1	TRBJ2-7	once	TGCAGTGCTAGTGATCCAGGGGGGCTTCGCTACGAGCAGTACTTC	CSASDPGGLRYEQYF
NA	TRBV30	TRBJ2-7	few	TGTGCCTGGAGAGAAGTTGGAGGGTCTAGGAACGAGCAGTACTTC	CAWREVGGSRNEQYF
TRBD2	TRBV12-3/TRBV12-4	TRBJ2-5	many	TGTGCCAGCAGTCTGACTAGCGGGGGGGCCGAGACCCAGTACTTC	CASSLTSGGAETQYF
NA	TRBV29-1	TRBJ2-5	many	TGCAGCGTGGACCGCGGGAATGAGACCCAGTACTTC	CSVDRGNETQYF
TRBD1	TRBV4-3	TRBJ1-6	many	TGCGCCAGCAGCCTCGACAGGGGAAACTATAATTCACCCCTCCACTTT	CASSLDRGNYNSPLHF
TRBD1	TRBV6-6	TRBJ2-1	many	TGTGCCGGACAGACAGGGTCAGAGCAGTTCTTC	CAGQTGSEQFF
NA	TRBV2	TRBJ2-3	many	TGTGCCAGCACGGGCGGGACTAGCACAGATACGCAGTATTTT	CASTGGTSTDTQYF
NA	TRBV4-3	TRBJ2-1	many	TGCGCCAGCAGCCAAGAAAGACCTTCCGGTCTCCCTGGGGATGAGCAGTTCTTC	CASSQERPSGLPGDEQFF
NA	TRBV5-6	TRBJ1-2	many	TGTGCCAGCAGCATCACGGACAGACTGGGGGACTATGGCTACACCTTC	CASSITDRLGDYGYTF
NA	TRBV7-9	TRBJ2-2	many	TGTGCCAGCAGCTACCCGACGACTCCCGGGGAGCTGTTTTTT	CASSYPTTPGELFF
TRBD1	TRBV5-5	TRBJ1-4	many	TGTGCCAGCAGCTTTGGCGGACAGGGGGCGACGGCTAATGAAAAACTGTTTTTT	CASSFGGQGATANEKLFF
TRBD2	TRBV4-3	TRBJ2-7	many	TGCGCCAGCAGCCAAGGAAAGCGGGAGGCAAACTACGAGCAGTACTTC	CASSQGKREANYEQYF
NA	TRBV19	TRBJ2-4	many	TGTGCCAGTAGTATAGGGGGCGGCAAAAACATTCAGTACTTC	CASSIGGGKNIQYF
NA	TRBV7-9	TRBJ1-1	many	TGTGCCAGCAGCCACTGGCGGGGGGCCGACACTGAAGCTTTCTTT	CASSHWRGADTEAFF
TRBD2	TRBV20-1	TRBJ2-7	many	TGCAGTGCTAGGGCGGGGGGGCCCTACGAGCAGTACTTC	CSARAGGPYEQYF
NA	TRBV3-1	TRBJ2-1	NA	TGTGCCAGCAGCCAAGTAATAGGGGCGACGAGCTCCTACAATGAGCAGTTCTTC	CASSQVIGATSSYNEQFF
TRBD1	TRBV4-3	TRBJ2-7	many	TGCGCCAGCAGCCAAGGGGGACAGCACGAGCAGTACTTC	CASSQGGQHEQYF
NA	TRBV19	TRBJ2-1	few	TGTGCCAGTAGCCCAACCACAAGGAGCTCCTACAATGAGCAGTTCTTC	CASSPTTRSSYNEQFF
NA	TRBV19	TRBJ2-5	many	TGTGCCAGTAGTATAGCCACCAGGGGACAAGAGACCCAGTACTTC	CASSIATRGQETQYF
NA	TRBV12-3/TRBV12-4	TRBJ2-7	NA	TGTGCCAGCAGTTTTAAGGAATCCTACGAGCAGTACTTC	CASSFKESYEQYF
TRBD1	TRBV24-1	TRBJ2-3	many	TGTGCCACCAGCCCGACAGGGTCAGATACGCAGTATTTT	CATSPTGSDTQYF
NA	TRBV7-6	TRBJ2-5	many	TGTGCCAGCAGCCGGACAGAGATTGAGACCCAGTACTTC	CASSRTEIETQYF
NA	TRBV29-1	TRBJ2-5	many	TGCAGCGTTGATGCCCTCTTGGGGGGACAAGAGACCCAGTACTTC	CSVDALLGGQETQYF
NA	TRBV3-1	TRBJ2-7	many	TGTGCCAGCAGCCAAGATTTTTACGAGCAGTACTTC	CASSQDFYEQYF
TRBD2	TRBV4-1	TRBJ2-1	NA	TGCGCCAGCACAAATCTGGGGGGGAGGTCCTACAATGAGCAGTTCTTC	CASTNLGGRSYNEQFF
NA	TRBV4-3	TRBJ2-3	many	TGCGCCAGCAGCCAAGGCCGGCAAAAGACCGGTACGCAGTATTTT	CASSQGRQKTGTQYF